These 14 T cell receptor beta chains came from one sample sequenced in a study of blood T cell repertoires in COVID-19. Generated by immunoSEQ multiplex PCR, the TCRdb table keeps only in-frame clones and is missing some. This sample has around 97,000 clones, with roughly 84% found just once. Sequenced: peripheral blood. Receptors originate from a human donor in a cohort sampled during active or convalescent COVID-19.

The chain uses TRBV20-1 and TRBJ1-2; D possibly corresponds to TRBD1 (5 bases). CDR3 length: 11 residues. CDR1 and CDR2 from the germline V gene are DFQATT and SNEGSKA (reference sequence). V was clipped by 3 bases and J by 8 bases, with 10 bases between them. In DNA, the CDR3 is TGCAGTGCTAGCACGGGGGAGGGCTACACCTTC. Residues: CSASTGEGYTF.

The rearrangement joins TRBV6-4 to TRBJ2-3, with 10 bases fitting TRBD2. Losses at the gene ends were 5 bases for V and 5 bases for J; bases not matched to a gene: 10. Germline assignment: CDR1 MRHNA and CDR2 SNTAGT. The CDR3 length is 16 residues. CDR3 sequence (DNA): TGTGCCAGCAGTCCCGCCTTAGCGGGGGGAATAGATACGCAGTATTTT. Encoded protein: CASSPALAGGIDTQYF.

This chain uses TRBV11-2 with TRBJ2-7, with a weak D call TRBD2 (5 bases). Germline V gives CDR1 SGHAT, CDR2 FQNNGV. V was cut by 6 bases and J by 2 bases, with 14 bases left in between. This CDR3 contains 14 residues. The CDR3 protein is CASSPLGETYEQYF. The CDR3 region has the DNA TGTGCCAGCAGTCCCCTCGGGGAGACCTACGAGCAGTACTTC.

The CDR3 DNA follows: TGTGCCAGCAGCTTGGCCCTAGGAAATCAGCCCCAGCATTTT. Amino acid sequence: CASSLALGNQPQHF. V is TRBV5-5 and J is TRBJ1-5; D gene unclear. Germline CDR1 is SGHKS and CDR2 is YYEKEE (reference sequence). The CDR3 has 14 amino acids. With 0 bases removed from V and 4 bases from J, the gap between germline ends came to 8 bases.

The V gene is TRBV2, the J gene TRBJ2-7; 10 bases match TRBD1. In germline, CDR1 is SNHLY, CDR2 FYNNEI. The CDR3 length is 15 residues. The J segment lost 5 bases and the V segment lost 6 bases, leaving 10 bases of the junction unmatched. CDR3 sequence reads: CASRTTGGQRNEQYF. In DNA form, the CDR3 reads TGTGCCAGCAGGACGACAGGGGGCCAAAGGAACGAGCAGTACTTC.

This chain connects TRBV4-1 to TRBJ1-3; D perhaps matches TRBD1 (6 bases). The germline gives CDR1 MGHRA, CDR2 YSYEKL. This CDR3 region has 19 residues. Trimming shortened V by 4 bases and J by 0 bases, and 22 bases separated the two germline ends. CDR3 coding DNA: TGCGCCAGCAGCCCCCCAGTGGGACAACAAGCACGCTCTGGAAACACCATATATTTT. Translated, it gives CASSPPVGQQARSGNTIYF.

CDR3 nucleotide sequence: TGTGCCAGCAGCGTAGTGTTGAGACACAGGGCAACTAATGAAAAACTGTTTTTT. This translates into CASSVVLRHRATNEKLFF. The V call is TRBV9, the J call TRBJ1-4; D possibly corresponds to TRBD1 (6 bases). CDR3 size: 18 residues. Trimming pared 0 bases from V and 0 bases from J, leaving 15 bases between. CDR1 and CDR2 (germline): SGDLS, YYNGEE.

V and J are TRBV7-2 and TRBJ2-7; perhaps TRBD1 as D (6 bases). This CDR3 is 14 amino acids long. Trimming shortened V by 5 bases and J by 0 bases, and 11 bases separated the two germline ends. Germline lookup yields CDR1 SGHTA and CDR2 FQGNSA. The CDR3 loop reads CASSPRTASYEQYF. The DNA for the CDR3 is TGTGCCAGCAGCCCTCGGACAGCCTCCTACGAGCAGTACTTC.

V is TRBV4-1 and J is TRBJ1-1; unclear D gene. CDR3 length: 14 residues. V shed 0 bases and J shed 4 bases, with 9 bases lying between them. Per germline, CDR1 MGHRA and CDR2 YSYEKL. This CDR3 reads CASSQDRLSTEAFF. Written as DNA, the CDR3 is TGCGCCAGCAGCCAAGATCGTCTGTCCACTGAAGCTTTCTTT.

This chain connects TRBV19 to TRBJ1-4, with D possibly TRBD1 on 5 matching bases. The V gene's germline CDR1 is LNHDA and CDR2 SQIVND (reference sequence). V gave up 4 bases and J gave up 5 bases, with 14 bases separating them. This CDR3 comprises 15 residues. CDR3 DNA: TGTGCCAGTAGTAGCTACCGGGACTCCAATGAAAAACTGTTTTTT. It specifies CASSSYRDSNEKLFF.

The chain recombines TRBV18 with TRBJ1-2, with 8 bases matching TRBD1. The CDR3 contains 15 residues. V lost 0 bases, J lost 7 bases, and 7 bases stayed unmatched. The germline V gene has CDR1 KGHSH and CDR2 LQKENI. The CDR3 sequence is CASSPPGRGQGGYTF. The CDR3 DNA is TGTGCCAGCTCACCACCGGGCAGGGGGCAGGGTGGCTACACCTTC.

The chain joins TRBV5-6 to TRBJ2-2, with D unresolved. Germline CDR1 SGHDT, CDR2 YYEEEE. The V gene lost 0 bases and the J gene lost 5 bases, with 5 bases spanning the gap. This CDR3 region has 13 residues. The CDR3 DNA follows: TGTGCCAGCAGCTTGGGAGGAACCGGGGAGCTGTTTTTT. Protein sequence: CASSLGGTGELFF.

The chain links TRBV10-3 to TRBJ2-2, with D possibly TRBD1 on 6 matching bases. The CDR3 covers 19 residues. Trimming left V 0 bases short and J 6 bases short, with 23 bases between. CDR1 and CDR2 from the germline V gene are ENHRY and SYGVKD. In nucleotides, the CDR3 is TGTGCCATCAGTGAGTCTTTCCCAATCCCAGGGGCGCGGGCCGGGGAGCTGTTTTTT. Its protein product is CAISESFPIPGARAGELFF.

This chain connects TRBV5-6 to TRBJ2-1; tentatively, D is TRBD1 (6 bases). CDR1 is SGHDT and CDR2 is YYEEEE in the germline V gene. V dropped 0 bases and J dropped 4 bases, with 8 bases sitting between them. CDR3 length: 14 residues. This CDR3 is CASSLGGPYNEQFF. The CDR3 bases are TGTGCCAGCAGCTTGGGGGGGCCTTACAATGAGCAGTTCTTC.